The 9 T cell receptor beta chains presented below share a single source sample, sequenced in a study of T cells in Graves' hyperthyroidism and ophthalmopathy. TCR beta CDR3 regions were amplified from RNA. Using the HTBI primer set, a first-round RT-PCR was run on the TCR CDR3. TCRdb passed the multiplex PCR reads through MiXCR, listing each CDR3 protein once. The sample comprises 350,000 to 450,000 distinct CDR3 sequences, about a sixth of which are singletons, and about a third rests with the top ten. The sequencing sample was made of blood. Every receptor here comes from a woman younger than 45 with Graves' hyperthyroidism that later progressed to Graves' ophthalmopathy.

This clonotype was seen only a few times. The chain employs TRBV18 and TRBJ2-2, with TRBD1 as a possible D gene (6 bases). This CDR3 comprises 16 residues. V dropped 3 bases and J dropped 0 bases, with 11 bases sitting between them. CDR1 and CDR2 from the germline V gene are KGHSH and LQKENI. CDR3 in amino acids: CASSPRRGTNTGELFF. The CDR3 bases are TGTGCCAGCTCACCCCGCAGGGGTACGAACACCGGGGAGCTGTTTTTT.

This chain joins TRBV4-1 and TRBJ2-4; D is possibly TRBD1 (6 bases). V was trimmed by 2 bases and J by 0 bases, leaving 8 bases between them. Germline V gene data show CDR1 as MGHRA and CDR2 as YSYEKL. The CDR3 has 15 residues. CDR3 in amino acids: CASSQTGLAKNIQYF. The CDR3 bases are TGCGCCAGCAGCCAAACAGGGCTAGCCAAAAACATTCAGTACTTC.

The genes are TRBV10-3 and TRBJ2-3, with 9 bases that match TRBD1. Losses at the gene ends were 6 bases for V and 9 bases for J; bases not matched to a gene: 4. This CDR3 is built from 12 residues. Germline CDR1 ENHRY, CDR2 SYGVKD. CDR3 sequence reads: CAISAGTGTQYF. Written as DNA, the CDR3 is TGTGCCATCAGCGCCGGGACAGGGACGCAGTATTTT.

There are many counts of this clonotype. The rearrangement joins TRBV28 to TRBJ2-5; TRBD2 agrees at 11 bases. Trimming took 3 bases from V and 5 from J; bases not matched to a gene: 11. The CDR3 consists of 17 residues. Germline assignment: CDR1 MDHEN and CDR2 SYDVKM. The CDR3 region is CASSFVLAGVSGETQYF. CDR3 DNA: TGTGCCAGCAGTTTCGTACTAGCGGGAGTAAGTGGGGAGACCCAGTACTTC.

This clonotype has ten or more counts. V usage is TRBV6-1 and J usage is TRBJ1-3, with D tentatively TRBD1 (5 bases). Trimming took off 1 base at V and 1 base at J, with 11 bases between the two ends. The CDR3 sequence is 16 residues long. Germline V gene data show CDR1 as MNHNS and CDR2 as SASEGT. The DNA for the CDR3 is TGTGCCAGCAGTGAAGTGGCAGGGACTTCTGGAAACACCATATATTTT. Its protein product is CASSEVAGTSGNTIYF.

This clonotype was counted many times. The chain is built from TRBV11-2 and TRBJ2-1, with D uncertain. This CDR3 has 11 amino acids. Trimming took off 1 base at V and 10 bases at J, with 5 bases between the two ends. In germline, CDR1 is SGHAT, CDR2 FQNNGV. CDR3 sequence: CASSLVLEQFF. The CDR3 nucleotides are TGTGCCAGCAGCTTAGTGCTGGAGCAGTTCTTC.

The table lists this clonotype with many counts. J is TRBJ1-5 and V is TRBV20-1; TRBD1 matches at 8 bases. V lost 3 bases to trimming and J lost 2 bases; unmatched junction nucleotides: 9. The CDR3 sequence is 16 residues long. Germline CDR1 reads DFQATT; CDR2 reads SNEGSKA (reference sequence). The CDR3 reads CSASEPSGGGNQPQHF. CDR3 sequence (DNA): TGCAGTGCTAGTGAACCTTCAGGGGGCGGCAATCAGCCCCAGCATTTT.

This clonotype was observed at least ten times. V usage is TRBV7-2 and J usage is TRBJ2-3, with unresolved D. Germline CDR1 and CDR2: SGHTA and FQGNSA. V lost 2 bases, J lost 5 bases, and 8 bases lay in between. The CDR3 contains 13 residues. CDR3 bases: TGTGCCAGCAGCTTATCCGCCGGAGATACGCAGTATTTT. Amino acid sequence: CASSLSAGDTQYF.

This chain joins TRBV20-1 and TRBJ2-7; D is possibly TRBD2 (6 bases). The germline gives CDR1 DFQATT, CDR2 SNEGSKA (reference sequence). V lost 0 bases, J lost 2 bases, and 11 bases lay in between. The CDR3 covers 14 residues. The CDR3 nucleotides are TGCAGTGCTAGAGATCGGTCGGGAGCCTACGAGCAGTACTTC. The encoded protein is CSARDRSGAYEQYF.